One and the same sample provided the 15 T cell receptor beta chains below, sequenced in a study of T cell responses to AZD1222 COVID-19 vaccine. Assay: immunoSEQ multiplex PCR; the TCRdb copy retains only in-frame clones and omits some. The repertoire holds 90,000 to 150,000 clones, roughly nine tenths seen once, with around 2.4% in the top ten. This sample comprised peripheral blood, obtained on day 0 of AZD1222 vaccination. Every receptor here comes from an adult in good health.

This CDR3 reads CAWSSLQGGSAEAFF. CDR3 nucleotide sequence: TGTGCCTGGAGTTCCCTACAGGGTGGTTCGGCTGAAGCTTTCTTT. The chain employs TRBV30 and TRBJ1-1, with D perhaps TRBD1 (6 bases). Germline V gene sequence: CDR1 GTSNPN, CDR2 SVGIG (reference sequence). This CDR3 has 15 residues. The V and J ends lost 2 bases and 6 bases respectively, with 19 bases between them.

The genes are TRBV11-3 and TRBJ2-1, with TRBD2 identical over 12 bases. After removal of 3 bases from V and 10 bases from J, the junction contained 10 bases not matched to a gene. Looked up from germline, CDR1 is SGHNT and CDR2 is YENEEA. There are 16 residues in the CDR3. The CDR3 DNA reads as TGTGCCAGCAGCTTTGGGGGATCTAGCGGGAGGGCCGAGCAGTTCTTC. Protein product: CASSFGGSSGRAEQFF.

The V and J genes are TRBV2 and TRBJ1-5; D call uncertain. The CDR3 consists of 13 residues. CDR1 SNHLY and CDR2 FYNNEI come from the germline V gene. V was shortened by 5 bases and J by 6 bases, with 11 bases between the two germline ends. The CDR3 here is CASSRGHTQPQHF. As DNA, the CDR3 is TGTGCCAGCAGTCGAGGGCATACTCAGCCCCAGCATTTT.

The chain joins TRBV15 to TRBJ1-2, with D perhaps matching TRBD1 (5 bases). CDR3 length: 14 amino acids. Germline V gives CDR1 LNHNV, CDR2 YYDKDF (reference sequence). Trimming took 0 bases from V and 6 from J, leaving 11 bases between them. CDR3 sequence: CATSRDGTSHGYTF. The CDR3 region has the DNA TGTGCCACCAGCAGAGATGGGACCTCCCATGGCTACACCTTC.

V is TRBV19 and J is TRBJ2-2; 10 nucleotides match TRBD2. CDR3 length: 15 amino acids. Germline CDR1 LNHDA, CDR2 SQIVND (reference sequence). J was trimmed by 4 bases and V by 6 bases; bases with no gene match: 5. The CDR3, as DNA: TGTGCCAGTAGGGGACTAGCGAGGAGCACCGGGGAGCTGTTTTTT. It codes for CASRGLARSTGELFF.

This chain uses TRBV7-9 with TRBJ2-3, with D unclear. Germline CDR1 SEHNR, CDR2 FQNEAQ (reference sequence). There are 13 residues in the CDR3. V was shortened by 0 bases and J by 4 bases, with 5 bases between the two germline ends. CDR3 nucleotide sequence: TGTGCCAGCAGCTTAGCGGTGGCAGATACGCAGTATTTT. The encoded protein is CASSLAVADTQYF.

The CDR3 reads CATSGGQGNEQYF. Here the CDR3 DNA reads TGTGCCACCAGCGGGGGACAGGGGAACGAGCAGTACTTC. The chain joins TRBV15 to TRBJ2-7, with 10 bases identical to TRBD1. The germline gives CDR1 LNHNV, CDR2 YYDKDF (reference sequence). The CDR3 is 13 amino acids. V was pared by 5 bases and J by 5 bases, with 3 bases of the junction left unmatched.

V usage is TRBV9 and J usage is TRBJ2-1; 11 nucleotides agree with TRBD2. Trimming cost V 4 bases and J 3 bases; bases outside gene matches: 6. Per germline, CDR1 SGDLS and CDR2 YYNGEE. This CDR3 contains 16 residues. CDR3 in DNA: TGTGCCAGCAGCCCCCCCGGGACTAGCGGCTACAATGAGCAGTTCTTC. It translates to CASSPPGTSGYNEQFF.

This sequence joins TRBV4-2 and TRBJ2-1; 11 bases fit TRBD2. Germline CDR1 reads LGHNA; CDR2 reads YNFKEQ. The CDR3 spans 16 residues. J gave up 3 bases and V 5 bases, and 6 bases lay outside the gene matches. The CDR3 here is CASSETGTSGYNEQFF. As DNA, the CDR3 is TGTGCCAGCAGCGAAACCGGGACTAGCGGCTACAATGAGCAGTTCTTC.

This clone occurred a few times. The CDR3, as DNA: TGTGCCAGTAGTATTGAAGCGGGAGTCCCCTACGAGCAGTACTTC. It translates to CASSIEAGVPYEQYF. The V call is TRBV19, the J call TRBJ2-7, with 8 bases that match TRBD2. This CDR3 has 15 residues. V trimming: 3 bases; J trimming: 2 bases; junction bases outside the gene matches: 6. Per the germline V gene, CDR1 is LNHDA and CDR2 is SQIVND (reference sequence).

This chain joins TRBV21-1 and TRBJ2-3; the DNA was not used to check the table's D call, TRBD1. TRBV21-1 is shown as a pseudogene. This CDR3 has 16 residues. The CDR3 here is CASTLTGALSTDTQYF. For the CDR3, the DNA is TGTGCCAGCACCCTGACAGGGGCGCTTAGCACAGATACGCAGTATTTT.

J is TRBJ2-7 and V is TRBV15; TRBD2 aligns across 16 bases. With V trimmed by 5 bases and J by 6 bases, 7 bases remained unmatched. CDR1 and CDR2 from the germline V gene are LNHNV and YYDKDF (reference sequence). This CDR3 is built from 16 residues. Here the CDR3 DNA reads TGTGCCACCAGCCACGAAGGGACTAGCGGGAGGGTCGAGCAGTACTTC. Protein: CATSHEGTSGRVEQYF. The entire variable domain, with the rest obtained from reference TRBV15 and TRBJ2-7, is as follows: DAMVIQNPRYQVTQFGKPVTLSCSQTLNHNVMYWYQQKSSQAPKLLFHYYDKDFNNEADTPDNFQSRRPNTSFCFLDIRSPGLGDTAMYLCATSHEGTSGRVEQYFGPGTRLTVT.

DNA for the CDR3: TGTGCCAGCAGTCCGGACAGGGGAGGCAATCAGCCCCAGCATTTT. Translation: CASSPDRGGNQPQHF. The chain joins TRBV6-5 to TRBJ1-5, with 9 bases fitting TRBD1. The CDR3 has 15 amino acids. The V segment lost 5 bases and the J segment 2 bases; nucleotides outside the gene matches: 4. Per the germline V gene, CDR1 is MNHEY and CDR2 is SVGAGI.

The V call is TRBV4-1, the J call TRBJ2-7, with 10 bases aligning to TRBD2. V gave up 4 bases and J gave up 5 bases; unmatched junction bases: 5. The CDR3 has 14 residues. Germline CDR1 is MGHRA and CDR2 is YSYEKL. The CDR3 DNA follows: TGCGCCAGCAGCCGGACTAGCGGTGGTCACGAGCAGTACTTC. Translation gives CASSRTSGGHEQYF.

This chain links TRBV30 with TRBJ2-5; D gene uncertain. Deletions cut 4 bases from V and 7 bases from J, with 19 bases between. This CDR3 region has 14 residues. Germline V CDR1 and CDR2: GTSNPN, SVGIG (reference sequence). In DNA form, the CDR3 reads TGTGCCTGGACCCACACTACTTCCGGCGGGACCCAGTACTTC. It yields the protein CAWTHTTSGGTQYF.